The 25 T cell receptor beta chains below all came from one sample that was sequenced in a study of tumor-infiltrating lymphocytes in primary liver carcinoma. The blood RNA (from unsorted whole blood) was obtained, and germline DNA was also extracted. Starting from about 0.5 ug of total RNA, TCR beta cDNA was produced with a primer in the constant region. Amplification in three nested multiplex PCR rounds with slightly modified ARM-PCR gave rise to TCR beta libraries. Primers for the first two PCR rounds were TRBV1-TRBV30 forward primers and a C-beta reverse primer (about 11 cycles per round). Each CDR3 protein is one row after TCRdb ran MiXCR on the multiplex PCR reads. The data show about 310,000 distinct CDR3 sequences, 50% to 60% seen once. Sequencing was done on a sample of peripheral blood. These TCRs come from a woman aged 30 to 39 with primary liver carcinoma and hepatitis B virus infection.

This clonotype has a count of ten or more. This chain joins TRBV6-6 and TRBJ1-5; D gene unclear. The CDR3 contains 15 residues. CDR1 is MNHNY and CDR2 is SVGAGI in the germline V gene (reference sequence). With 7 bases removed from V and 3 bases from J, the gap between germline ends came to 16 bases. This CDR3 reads CASTRLEATNQPQHF. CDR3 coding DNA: TGTGCCAGCACCAGGCTTGAGGCAACCAATCAGCCCCAGCATTTT.

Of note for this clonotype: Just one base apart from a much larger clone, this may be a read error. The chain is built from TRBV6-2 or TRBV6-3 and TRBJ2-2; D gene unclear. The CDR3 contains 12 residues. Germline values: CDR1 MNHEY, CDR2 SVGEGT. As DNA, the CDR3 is TGTGCCGGCAGTTACCCCACCGGGGAGCTGTTTTTT. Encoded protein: CAGSYPTGELFF.

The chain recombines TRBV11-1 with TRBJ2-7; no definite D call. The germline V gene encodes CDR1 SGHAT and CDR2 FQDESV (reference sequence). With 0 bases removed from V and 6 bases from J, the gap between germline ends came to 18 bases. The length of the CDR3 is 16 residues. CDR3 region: CASSLAMNPVSAEQYF. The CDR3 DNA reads TGTGCCAGCAGCTTAGCGATGAACCCCGTCTCGGCCGAGCAGTACTTC.

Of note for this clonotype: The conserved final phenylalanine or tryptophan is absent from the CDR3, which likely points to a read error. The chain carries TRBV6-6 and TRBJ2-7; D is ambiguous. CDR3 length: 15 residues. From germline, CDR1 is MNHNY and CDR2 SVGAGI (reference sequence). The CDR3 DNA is TGTGTCAGCAGTTACTCGCAGGTTAGCTCCTACGAGCAGTACTTA. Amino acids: CVSSYSQVSSYEQYL.

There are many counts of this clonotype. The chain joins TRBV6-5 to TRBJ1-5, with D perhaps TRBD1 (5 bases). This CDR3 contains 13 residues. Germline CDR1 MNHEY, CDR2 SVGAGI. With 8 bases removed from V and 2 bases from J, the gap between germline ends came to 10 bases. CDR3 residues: CASGGRGNQPQHF. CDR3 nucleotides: TGTGCCAGCGGGGGTAGGGGCAATCAGCCCCAGCATTTT.

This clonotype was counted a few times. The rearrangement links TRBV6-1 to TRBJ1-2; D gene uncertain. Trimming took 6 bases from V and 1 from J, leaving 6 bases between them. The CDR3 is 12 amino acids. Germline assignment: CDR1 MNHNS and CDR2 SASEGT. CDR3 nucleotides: TGTGCCAGCAGCACCCTTAACTATGGCTACACCTTC. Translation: CASSTLNYGYTF.

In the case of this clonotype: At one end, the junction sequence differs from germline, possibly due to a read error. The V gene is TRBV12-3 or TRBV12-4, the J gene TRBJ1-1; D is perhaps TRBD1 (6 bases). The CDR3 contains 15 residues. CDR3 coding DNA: TGTGACAGCGAGTATTCTCCGGGACAGAACACTGAAGCTTTCTTT. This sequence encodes CDSEYSPGQNTEAFF.

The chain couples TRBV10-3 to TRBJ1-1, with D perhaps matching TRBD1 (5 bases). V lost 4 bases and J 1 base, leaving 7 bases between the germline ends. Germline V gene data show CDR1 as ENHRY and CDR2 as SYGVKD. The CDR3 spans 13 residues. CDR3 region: CAISGGENTEAFF. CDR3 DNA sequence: TGTGCCATCAGTGGGGGGGAGAACACTGAAGCTTTCTTT.

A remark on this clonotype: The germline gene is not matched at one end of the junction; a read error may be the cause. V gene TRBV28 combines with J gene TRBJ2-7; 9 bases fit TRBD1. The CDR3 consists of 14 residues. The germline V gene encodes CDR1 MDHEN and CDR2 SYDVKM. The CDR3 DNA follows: TGTGCCAGCACCGGACAGGGGTGGGCCTACGGGCAGTACTTC. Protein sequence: CASTGQGWAYGQYF.

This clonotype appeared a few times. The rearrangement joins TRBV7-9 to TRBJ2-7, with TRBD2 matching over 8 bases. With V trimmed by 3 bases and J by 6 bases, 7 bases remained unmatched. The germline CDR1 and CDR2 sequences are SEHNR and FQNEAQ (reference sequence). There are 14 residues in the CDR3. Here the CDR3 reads CASSLSGSLGEQYF. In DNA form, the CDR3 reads TGTGCCAGCAGCTTGAGCGGGAGCTTGGGCGAGCAGTACTTC. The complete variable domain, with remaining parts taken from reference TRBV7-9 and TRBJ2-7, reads DTGVSQNPRHKITKRGQNVTFRCDPISEHNRLYWYRQTLGQGPEFLTYFQNEAQLEKSRLLSDRFSAERPKGSFSTLEIQRTEQGDSAMYLCASSLSGSLGEQYFGPGTRLTVT.

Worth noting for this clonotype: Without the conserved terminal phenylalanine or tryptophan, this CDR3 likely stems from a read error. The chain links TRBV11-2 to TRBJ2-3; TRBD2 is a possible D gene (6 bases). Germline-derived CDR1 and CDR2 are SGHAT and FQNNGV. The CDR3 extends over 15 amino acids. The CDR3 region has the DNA TGTGTCAGCAGCCCCCTGAGCGGGAGCACAGATACGCAGTATCTT. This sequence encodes CVSSPLSGSTDTQYL.

CDR3 DNA sequence: TGTGCCAGCAGTTCCTGGGACTTCTACAATGAGCAGTTCTTC. Residues: CASSSWDFYNEQFF. This chain connects TRBV12-3 or TRBV12-4 to TRBJ2-1, with D perhaps matching TRBD2 (6 bases). The CDR3 runs 14 residues. Trimming removed 4 bases from V and 3 bases from J, with 10 bases in between.

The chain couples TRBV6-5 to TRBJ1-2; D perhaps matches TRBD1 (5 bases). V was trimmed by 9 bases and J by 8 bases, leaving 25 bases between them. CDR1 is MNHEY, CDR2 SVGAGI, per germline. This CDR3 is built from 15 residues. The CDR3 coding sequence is TGTGCCAGAAGTAGCGAATTCAGGGCTGCTCGGGGCTACACCTTC. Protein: CARSSEFRAARGYTF.

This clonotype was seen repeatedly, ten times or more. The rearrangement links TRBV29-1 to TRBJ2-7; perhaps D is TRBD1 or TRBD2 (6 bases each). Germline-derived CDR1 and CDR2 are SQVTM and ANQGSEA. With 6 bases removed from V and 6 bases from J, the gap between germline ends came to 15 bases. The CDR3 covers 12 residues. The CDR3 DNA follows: TGCAGCGTGCCTGGAGGGGGTTTCGAGCAGTACTTC. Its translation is CSVPGGGFEQYF.

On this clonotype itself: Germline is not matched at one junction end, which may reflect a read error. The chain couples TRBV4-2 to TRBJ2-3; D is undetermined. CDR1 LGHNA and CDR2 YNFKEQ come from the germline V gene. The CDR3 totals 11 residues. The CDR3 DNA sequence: TGTGCCGGCAGCCGGGCCGGATCGCAGTATTTT. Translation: CAGSRAGSQYF.

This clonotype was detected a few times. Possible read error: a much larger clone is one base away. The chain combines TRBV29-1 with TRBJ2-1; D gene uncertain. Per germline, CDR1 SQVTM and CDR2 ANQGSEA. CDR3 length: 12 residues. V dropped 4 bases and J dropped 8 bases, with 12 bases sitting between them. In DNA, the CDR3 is TGCAGCGTTGGTGCGACGGTCGATGAGCAGTTCTTC. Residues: CSVGATVDEQFF.

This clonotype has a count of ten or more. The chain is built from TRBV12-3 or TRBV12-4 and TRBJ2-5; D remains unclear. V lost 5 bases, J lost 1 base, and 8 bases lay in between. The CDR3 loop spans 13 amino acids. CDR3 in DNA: TGTGCCAGCAGTCTCCGGGTCCAAGAGACCCAGTACTTC. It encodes CASSLRVQETQYF.

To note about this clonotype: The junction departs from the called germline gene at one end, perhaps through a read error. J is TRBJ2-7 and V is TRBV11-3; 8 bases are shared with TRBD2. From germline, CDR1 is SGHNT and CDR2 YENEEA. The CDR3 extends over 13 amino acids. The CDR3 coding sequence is TGTGCCAGCAGCGCGGGAGGATGGCGAGAGCAGTATTTC. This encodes CASSAGGWREQYF.

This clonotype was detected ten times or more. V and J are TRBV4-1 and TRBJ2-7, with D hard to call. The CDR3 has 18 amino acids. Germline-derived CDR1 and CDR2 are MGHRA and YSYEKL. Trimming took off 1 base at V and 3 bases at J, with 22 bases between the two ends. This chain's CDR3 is CASSQALSGGPLLYEQYF. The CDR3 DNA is TGCGCCAGCAGCCAAGCCCTCTCCGGCGGTCCTCTTCTCTACGAGCAGTACTTC.

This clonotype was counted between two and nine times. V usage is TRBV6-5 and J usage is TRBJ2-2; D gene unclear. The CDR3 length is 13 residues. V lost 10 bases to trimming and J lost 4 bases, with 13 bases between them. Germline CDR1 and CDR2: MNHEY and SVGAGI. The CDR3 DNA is TGTGCCACAGGCTCCCCTTCCACCGGGGAGCTGTTTTTT. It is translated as CATGSPSTGELFF.

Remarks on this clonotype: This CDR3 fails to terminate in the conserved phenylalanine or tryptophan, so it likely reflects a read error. CDR3 protein: CASRRALLAEETQYL. CDR3 in DNA: TGTGCCAGCAGGAGGGCTCTCCTCGCGGAGGAGACCCAGTACCTC. The chain couples TRBV5-6 to TRBJ2-5, with a weak D call TRBD2 (5 bases). Germline CDR1 and CDR2: SGHDT and YYEEEE. This CDR3 comprises 15 residues. The germline V and J ends were trimmed by 5 bases and 5 bases, with 19 bases remaining between them.

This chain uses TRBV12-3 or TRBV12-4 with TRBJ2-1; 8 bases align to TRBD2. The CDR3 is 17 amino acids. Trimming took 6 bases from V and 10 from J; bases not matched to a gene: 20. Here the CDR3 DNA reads TGTGCCAGCAGCTTCGAAGTCGGGCGGGAGGTCCTCGGGGAGCAGTTCTTC. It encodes CASSFEVGREVLGEQFF.

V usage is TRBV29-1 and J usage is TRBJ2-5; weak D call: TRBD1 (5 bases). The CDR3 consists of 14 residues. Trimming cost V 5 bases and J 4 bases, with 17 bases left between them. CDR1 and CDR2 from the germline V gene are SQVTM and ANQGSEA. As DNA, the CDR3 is TGCAGCGTTACCAAGGGGCGCAGTCGAGAGACCCAGTACTTC. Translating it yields CSVTKGRSRETQYF.

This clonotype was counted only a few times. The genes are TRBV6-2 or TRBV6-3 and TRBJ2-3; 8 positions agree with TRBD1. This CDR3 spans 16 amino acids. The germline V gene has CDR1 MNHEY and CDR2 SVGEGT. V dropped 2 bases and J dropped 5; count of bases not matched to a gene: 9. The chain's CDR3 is CASSYPMGQEKDTQYF. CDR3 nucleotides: TGTGCCAGCAGTTACCCGATGGGACAGGAGAAAGATACGCAGTATTTT.

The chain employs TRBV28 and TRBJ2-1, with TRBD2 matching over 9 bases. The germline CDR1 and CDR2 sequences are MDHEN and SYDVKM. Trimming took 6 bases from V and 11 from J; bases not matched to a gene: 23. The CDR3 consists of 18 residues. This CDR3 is CASSPTPSTSGSGAKQFF. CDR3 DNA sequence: TGTGCCAGCAGCCCAACACCCTCGACTAGCGGTAGCGGGGCCAAGCAGTTCTTC.